The T cell receptor (beta chain) described here comes from a study of identifying expanded T cells in peripheral blood. Study conclusions and caveats: Differentially abundant clones: 1 to 1.5 between replicates, just under 17 at 2 to 3 weeks, less than 20 at four. Variance in clone template counts between approximately 2-week samples significantly increased with total template count across all healthy donors.

Germline V gives CDR1 SGHAT, CDR2 FQNNGV. This CDR3 has 15 residues. Trimming shortened V by 6 bases and J by 4 bases, and 16 bases separated the two germline ends. Concerning this clone itself: Its antigen is currently unknown.

The table came from immunoSEQ multiplex PCR; TCRdb's copy has only in-frame clones and leaves some out. Of some 90,000 clones in the sample, approximately 84% are singletons; the top ten hold over 5%. Collection occurred without any documented infections or immune events in donors. Sequences were obtained from blood. The source of this sequence is a person aged 18 to 70 in good health. The genes are TRBV11-2 and TRBJ1-3, with D perhaps matching TRBD1 (6 bases). The CDR3 loop reads CASRPLTGSGNTIYF. Here the CDR3 DNA reads TGTGCCAGCAGACCACTCACAGGGTCCGGAAACACCATATATTTT.